The 10 T cell receptor beta chains given below trace back to one sample, sequenced in a study of read filtering for tumor transcriptome and immune sequencing. The library was built from around 400 ng RNA with molecular barcoded adaptors for alpha/delta and beta/gamma chains. TCRdb analysed the reads with MiXCR anew, one entry per CDR3 protein. The sample contains tens of thousands of distinct CDR3 sequences, approximately 12% of which appear only once. Sequencing input: a population of CD138-negative cells sorted from bone marrow. The receptors were sampled from a donor at least 40 years old with multiple myeloma.

This clonotype was counted many times. The V and J genes are TRBV20-1 and TRBJ1-1; D gene ambiguous. V lost 1 base and J 0 bases, leaving 3 bases between the germline ends. CDR1 DFQATT and CDR2 SNEGSKA come from the germline V gene (reference sequence). The CDR3 has 12 amino acids. The CDR3 loop is CSARVVNTEAFF. In DNA form, the CDR3 reads TGCAGTGCTAGAGTAGTGAACACTGAAGCTTTCTTT.

The CDR3 is CASSRTSVTGELFF. DNA of the CDR3: TGTGCCAGCAGCAGGACTAGCGTGACCGGGGAGCTGTTTTTT. The chain couples TRBV5-6 to TRBJ2-2; 9 bases are a match to TRBD2. V shed 4 bases and J 5 bases; nucleotides not matched to a gene: 3. Germline-derived CDR1 and CDR2 are SGHDT and YYEEEE. CDR3 size: 14 residues.

The chain joins TRBV5-1 to TRBJ2-3, with a possible D match to TRBD2 (6 bases). V lost 2 bases and J 4 bases, leaving 17 bases between the germline ends. CDR3 size: 16 residues. Germline V gene lookup returns CDR1 SGHRS and CDR2 YFSETQ. This CDR3 reads CASSLTGPWGADTQYF. Written as DNA, the CDR3 is TGCGCCAGCAGCTTAACGGGACCTTGGGGGGCAGATACGCAGTATTTT. The variable domain in full, completed from reference TRBV5-1 and TRBJ2-3, reads KAGVTQTPRYLIKTRGQQVTLSCSPISGHRSVSWYQQTPGQGLQFLFEYFSETQRNKGNFPGRFSGRQFSNSRSEMNVSTLELGDSALYLCASSLTGPWGADTQYFGPGTRLTVL.

Details on this clonotype: A read error may explain this, as a much larger clone is one base away. This chain links TRBV4-1 with TRBJ2-6; 9 nucleotides line up with TRBD1. Germline loops: CDR1 MGHRA, CDR2 YSYEKL. CDR3 size: 18 residues. The CDR3, as DNA: TGCGCGAGGGGGTCGAACAGGGGGCTTCGCTCTGGGGCCAACGTCCTGACTTTC. Translating it yields CARGSNRGLRSGANVLTF.

This clonotype turned up a few times. The germline gene is not matched at one end of the junction; a read error may be the cause. V is TRBV11-3 and J is TRBJ2-1; maybe TRBD2 (6 bases). Germline V gives CDR1 SGHNT, CDR2 YENEEA. The CDR3 extends over 15 amino acids. The CDR3 sequence is CASSIGTSSYNEQSF. As DNA, the CDR3 is TGTGCCAGCAGTATCGGAACTAGCTCCTACAACGAGCAGTCCTTC.

This clonotype was seen many times. The rearrangement uses TRBV5-6 and TRBJ2-6; D is perhaps TRBD1 (6 bases). This CDR3 spans 15 amino acids. The V gene's germline CDR1 is SGHDT and CDR2 YYEEEE. The V gene lost 4 bases and the J gene lost 2 bases, with 10 bases spanning the gap. The CDR3 DNA sequence: TGTGCCAGCAGCCCATGGACAGCTGGGGCCAACGTCCTGACTTTC. Translation gives CASSPWTAGANVLTF.

This clonotype was counted a few times. The V call is TRBV7-8, the J call TRBJ2-3, with 9 bases matching TRBD2. V trimming: 6 bases; J trimming: 6 bases; junction bases outside the gene matches: 13. This CDR3 comprises 16 residues. Germline V gene sequence: CDR1 SGHVS, CDR2 FQNEAQ. CDR3 protein: CASSPDGLAIQDTQYF. The CDR3 DNA reads TGTGCCAGCAGTCCCGACGGACTAGCGATCCAGGATACGCAGTATTTT.

This clonotype showed up many times. This sequence joins TRBV7-9 and TRBJ2-5, with D hard to call. Germline V gene sequence: CDR1 SEHNR, CDR2 FQNEAQ (reference sequence). The CDR3 is 13 amino acids. Deletions cut 7 bases from V and 0 bases from J, with 9 bases between. The CDR3 bases are TGTGCCAGCAAGTTAAGCAACCAAGAGACCCAGTACTTC. This translates into CASKLSNQETQYF.

The chain recombines TRBV4-1 with TRBJ1-1, with D maybe TRBD1 (5 bases). CDR3 length: 14 amino acids. Trimming removed 3 bases from V and 5 bases from J, with 13 bases in between. Germline V gene sequence: CDR1 MGHRA, CDR2 YSYEKL. In DNA form, the CDR3 reads TGCGCCAGCAGCCAGTATCATGAGGGGACTGAAGCTTTCTTT. This codes for CASSQYHEGTEAFF.

This clonotype was seen at least ten times. The chain couples TRBV7-9 to TRBJ2-7; D is perhaps TRBD1 or TRBD2 (5 bases each). This CDR3 spans 11 amino acids. Germline loops: CDR1 SEHNR, CDR2 FQNEAQ (reference sequence). Deletions cut 5 bases from V and 6 bases from J, with 8 bases between. The CDR3: CASSTGREQYF. The CDR3 DNA is TGTGCCAGCAGCACGGGGCGCGAGCAGTACTTC.